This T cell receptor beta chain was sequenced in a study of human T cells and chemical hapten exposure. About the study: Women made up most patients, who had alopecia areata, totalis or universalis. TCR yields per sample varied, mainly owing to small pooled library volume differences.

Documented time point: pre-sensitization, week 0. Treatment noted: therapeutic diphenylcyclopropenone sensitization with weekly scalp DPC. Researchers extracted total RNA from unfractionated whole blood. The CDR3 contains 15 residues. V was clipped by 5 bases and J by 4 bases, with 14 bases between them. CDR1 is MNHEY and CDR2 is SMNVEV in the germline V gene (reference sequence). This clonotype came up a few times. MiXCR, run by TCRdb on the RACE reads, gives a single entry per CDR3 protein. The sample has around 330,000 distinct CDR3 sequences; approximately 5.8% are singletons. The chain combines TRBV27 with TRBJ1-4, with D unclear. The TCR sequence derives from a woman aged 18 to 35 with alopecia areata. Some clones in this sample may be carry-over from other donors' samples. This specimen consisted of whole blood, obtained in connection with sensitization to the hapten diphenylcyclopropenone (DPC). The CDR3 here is CASSPMGRNNEKLFF. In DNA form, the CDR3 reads TGTGCCAGCAGTCCCATGGGTAGAAATAATGAAAAACTGTTTTTT.